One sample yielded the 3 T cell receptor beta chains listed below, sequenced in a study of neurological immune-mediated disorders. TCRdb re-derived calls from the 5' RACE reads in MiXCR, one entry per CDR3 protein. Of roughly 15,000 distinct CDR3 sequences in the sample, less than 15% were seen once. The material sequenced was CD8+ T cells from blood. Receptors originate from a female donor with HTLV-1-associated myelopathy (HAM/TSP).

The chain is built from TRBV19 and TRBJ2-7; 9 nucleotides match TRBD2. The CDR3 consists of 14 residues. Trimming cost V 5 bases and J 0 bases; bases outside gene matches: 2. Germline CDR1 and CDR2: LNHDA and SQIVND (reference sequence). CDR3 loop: CASSGSGSSYEQYF. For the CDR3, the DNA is TGTGCCAGTAGTGGTAGCGGGAGCTCCTACGAGCAGTACTTC.

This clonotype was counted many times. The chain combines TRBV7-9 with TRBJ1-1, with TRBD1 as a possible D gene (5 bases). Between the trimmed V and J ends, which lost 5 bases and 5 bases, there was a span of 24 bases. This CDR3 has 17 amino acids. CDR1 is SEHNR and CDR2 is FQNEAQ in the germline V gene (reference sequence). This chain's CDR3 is CASSKLPAGTRRTEAFF. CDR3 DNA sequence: TGTGCCAGCAGCAAATTACCTGCAGGGACGAGACGGACTGAAGCTTTCTTT.

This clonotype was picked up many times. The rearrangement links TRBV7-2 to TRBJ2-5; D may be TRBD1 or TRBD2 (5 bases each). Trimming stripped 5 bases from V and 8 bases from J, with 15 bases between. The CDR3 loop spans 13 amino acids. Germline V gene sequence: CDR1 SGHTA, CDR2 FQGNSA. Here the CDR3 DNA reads TGTGCCAGCAGCCCAGTTGGTGGGGGAACCCAGTACTTC. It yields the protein CASSPVGGGTQYF.